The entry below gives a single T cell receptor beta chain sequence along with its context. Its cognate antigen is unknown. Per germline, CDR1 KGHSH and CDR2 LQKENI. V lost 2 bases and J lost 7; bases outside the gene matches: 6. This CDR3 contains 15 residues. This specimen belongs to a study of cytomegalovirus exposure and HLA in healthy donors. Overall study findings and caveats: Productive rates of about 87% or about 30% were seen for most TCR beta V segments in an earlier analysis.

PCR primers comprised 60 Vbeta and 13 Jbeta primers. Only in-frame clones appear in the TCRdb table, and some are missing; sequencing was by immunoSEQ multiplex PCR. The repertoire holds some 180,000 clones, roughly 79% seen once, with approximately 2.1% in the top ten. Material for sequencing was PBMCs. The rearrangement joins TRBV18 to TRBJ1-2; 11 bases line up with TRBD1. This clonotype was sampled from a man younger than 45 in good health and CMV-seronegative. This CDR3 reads CASSPNSGTGGGYTF. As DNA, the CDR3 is TGTGCCAGCTCACCAAACTCCGGGACAGGGGGTGGCTACACCTTC.